The rows below give T cell receptor beta chains drawn from one sample of a study of blood T cell repertoires in COVID-19. The method was immunoSEQ multiplex PCR; TCRdb's version includes in-frame clones alone and lacks a portion of them. The sample yields about 160,000 clones, roughly 80% seen once. Sequenced material: PBMCs or T cells enriched from blood (not recorded which). The receptors originated from a woman aged 40-49 years with acute COVID-19. CDR3s include the opening cysteine and the closing phenylalanine or tryptophan. A D gene is named only where the DNA matches it firmly. Clone size is stated in some rows and not others, as once, few, many or a class when expanded.

NA	TRBD2	TRBV5-1	TRBJ2-1	TGCGCCAGCAGCCTCCTCCCCGGGACTAGCGGGAGCGATGAGCAGTTCTTC	CASSLLPGTSGSDEQFF
NA	TRBD1	TRBV2	TRBJ1-6	TGTGCCAGCAGCCCAAGGGGACAGGGGTTAAATTCACCCCTCCACTTT	CASSPRGQGLNSPLHF
NA	TRBD1	TRBV2	TRBJ2-3	TGTGCCAGGGGAGGGACAGGGGCGCGAAATACGCAGTATTTT	CARGGTGARNTQYF
NA	NA	TRBV27	TRBJ2-1	TGTGCCAGCAGCTCGCCCGGGAAATCTAGCTCCTACAATGAGCAGTTCTTC	CASSSPGKSSSYNEQFF
few	NA	TRBV25-1	TRBJ1-1	TGTGCCAGCAGCGGTACAGGGACGCGGACTGAAGCTTTCTTT	CASSGTGTRTEAFF
NA	TRBD1	TRBV5-6	TRBJ1-5	TGTGCCAGCAGCTTGGGACAGGGGAGCCAGCCCCAGCATTTT	CASSLGQGSQPQHF
NA	NA	TRBV3-1/TRBV3-2	TRBJ1-1	TGTGCCAGCAGCCAAGATCGTTCGGGTCGGGGCACTGAAGCTTTCTTT	CASSQDRSGRGTEAFF
NA	TRBD2	TRBV2	TRBJ2-7	TGTGCCAGCAGATTAGCGGGGACCTCCGGGGAGCAGTACTTC	CASRLAGTSGEQYF
few	TRBD2	TRBV4-2	TRBJ2-3	TGTGCCAGCAGCCACGGGACTAGCGGGAGCCCAGATACGCAGTATTTT	CASSHGTSGSPDTQYF
NA	NA	TRBV3-1/TRBV3-2	TRBJ2-1	TGTGCCAGCAGCCAAGAAAGAGCGCTTTTACCAGGGAATAAGTTCTTC	CASSQERALLPGNKFF
few	TRBD2	TRBV7-8	TRBJ2-6	TGTGCCAGCAGCCACCTGCGGGGGGCGGGGGCCAACGTCCTGACTTTC	CASSHLRGAGANVLTF
NA	NA	TRBV19	TRBJ2-2	TGTGCCAGTAGACTAGGAAAGGACGCCGGGGAGCTGTTTTTT	CASRLGKDAGELFF
NA	NA	TRBV19	TRBJ2-7	TGTGCCAGTAGTGCTAAAAGCGCCGTCTACGAGCAGTACTTC	CASSAKSAVYEQYF
NA	TRBD1	TRBV10-2	TRBJ1-2	TGCGCCAGCAGGGCCGGGACAGGGATAAACTATGGCTACACCTTC	CASRAGTGINYGYTF
once	NA	TRBV7-8	TRBJ1-4	TGTGCCAGCAGCTTAAATTTACCCGGGCCCTTAGGCCTCCGCCAGGGAAAACTGTTTTTT	CASSLNLPGPLGLRQGKLFF
NA	NA	TRBV4-1	TRBJ1-1	TGCGCCAGCAGCCTACAGGGGAACACTGAAGCTTTCTTT	CASSLQGNTEAFF
many	NA	TRBV5-1	TRBJ1-1	TGCGCCAGCAGCTTGACAGGGCGCTTCACTGAAGCTTTCTTT	CASSLTGRFTEAFF
NA	TRBD2	TRBV30	TRBJ2-3	TGTGCCTGGAAAAGGGCGGGAGGCGGGCGGGATACGCAGTATTTT	CAWKRAGGGRDTQYF
NA	TRBD2	TRBV3-1/TRBV3-2	TRBJ2-1	TGTGCCAGCAGCCGATGGACTAGCGGGAGTTACAATGAGCAGTTCTTC	CASSRWTSGSYNEQFF
NA	NA	TRBV2	TRBJ1-5	TGTGCCAGCCAAGCGGGCAATCAGCCCCAGCATTTT	CASQAGNQPQHF
few	NA	TRBV4-2	TRBJ2-5	TGTGCCAGCAGCCAAGATGGGTGGAGGGAGACCCAGTACTTC	CASSQDGWRETQYF
NA	TRBD2	TRBV5-6	TRBJ2-5	TGTGCCAGCAGCTTTGTGCTAGCGGGAGGAGAGACCCAGTACTTC	CASSFVLAGGETQYF
many	NA	TRBV10-3	TRBJ2-3	TGTGCCACCACAACAGCCGGCACAGATACGCAGTATTTT	CATTTAGTDTQYF
NA	NA	TRBV28	TRBJ2-2	TGTGTCAGCATCTTCCACTCCGGGGAGCACACCGGGGAGCTGTTTTTT	CVSIFHSGEHTGELFF
NA	TRBD2	TRBV4-2	TRBJ2-1	TGTGCCAGCAGCCAAGGCCTAGCGGAGGCCTACAATGAGCAGTTCTTC	CASSQGLAEAYNEQFF
NA	TRBD2	TRBV7-9	TRBJ2-1	TGTGCCAGCAGCCTTAGCTTTAGCGGGAGGGCAGGTGAGCAGTTCTTC	CASSLSFSGRAGEQFF
NA	NA	TRBV28	TRBJ1-1	TGTGCCAGCATCGGTAGCGGTTACACTGAAGCTTTCTTT	CASIGSGYTEAFF
NA	TRBD1	TRBV2	TRBJ2-1	TGTGCCAGCAGTGACGATCACCCCGGGACAGGGGGCGATGAGCAGTTCTTC	CASSDDHPGTGGDEQFF
NA	TRBD1	TRBV5-1	TRBJ1-1	TGCGCCAGCAGCAGGCAACAGGGGTTGAACACTGAAGCTTTCTTT	CASSRQQGLNTEAFF
once	NA	TRBV7-8	TRBJ1-4	TGTGCCAGCAGCTTAGGGCGGGGGGCGTTCGTTGAAAAACTGTTTTTT	CASSLGRGAFVEKLFF
NA	NA	TRBV7-2	TRBJ2-1	TGTGCCAGCGCTAGGGGGGGTGAGCAGTTCTTC	CASARGGEQFF
once	NA	TRBV2	TRBJ2-7	TGTGCCAGCAGCCTCTCCGGGGGACACGAGCAGTACTTC	CASSLSGGHEQYF
NA	NA	TRBV5-4	TRBJ1-3	TGTGCCAGCAGCTTTAAGGGCAGGGGAGAAAACACCATATATTTT	CASSFKGRGENTIYF
NA	NA	TRBV5-1	TRBJ2-7	TGCGCCAGCAGCTTGGAACGGGGGGCGAGGGACGAGCAGTACTTC	CASSLERGARDEQYF
NA	NA	TRBV19	TRBJ2-6	TGTGCCAGTAGTATAGATCTCGCGGCCTACTCTGGGGCCAACGTCCTGACTTTC	CASSIDLAAYSGANVLTF
NA	TRBD2	TRBV4-2	TRBJ2-7	TGTGCCAGCAGCCCCGAGGCTAGCGGGCCGTACGAGCAGTACTTC	CASSPEASGPYEQYF
few	NA	TRBV3-1/TRBV3-2	TRBJ2-1	TGTGCCAGCAGCCTCAGGGGCGAGCGGGGCTACAATGAGCAGTTCTTC	CASSLRGERGYNEQFF
NA	TRBD1	TRBV10-3	TRBJ1-2	TGTGCCATCAGTCCGGACAGGGAGGACTATGGCTACACCTTC	CAISPDREDYGYTF
NA	NA	TRBV12-3/TRBV12-4	TRBJ1-1	TGTGCCAGCAGTCGCTCAGGGACTGAAGCTTTCTTT	CASSRSGTEAFF
NA	TRBD2	TRBV3-1/TRBV3-2	TRBJ2-2	TGTGCCAGCAGCCAATTACTAGCGGGATTCGCGAACACCGGGGAGCTGTTTTTT	CASSQLLAGFANTGELFF
NA	NA	TRBV5-6	TRBJ2-5	TGTGCCAGCAGCTCTTGGGAGGAGACAACTTACCAAGAGACCCAGTACTTC	CASSSWEETTYQETQYF
NA	NA	TRBV3-1/TRBV3-2	TRBJ2-5	TGTGCCAGCAGCCAAGGGAGGGTACTCGAGACCCAGTACTTC	CASSQGRVLETQYF
NA	NA	TRBV5-6	TRBJ1-1	TGTGCCAGCAGCTTGGTTCAGCGATGGGACACTGAAGCTTTCTTT	CASSLVQRWDTEAFF
NA	TRBD1	TRBV5-1	TRBJ1-1	TGCGCCAGCAGCTGGGGAGTACAGGGGGAAGGAGCTTTCTTT	CASSWGVQGEGAFF